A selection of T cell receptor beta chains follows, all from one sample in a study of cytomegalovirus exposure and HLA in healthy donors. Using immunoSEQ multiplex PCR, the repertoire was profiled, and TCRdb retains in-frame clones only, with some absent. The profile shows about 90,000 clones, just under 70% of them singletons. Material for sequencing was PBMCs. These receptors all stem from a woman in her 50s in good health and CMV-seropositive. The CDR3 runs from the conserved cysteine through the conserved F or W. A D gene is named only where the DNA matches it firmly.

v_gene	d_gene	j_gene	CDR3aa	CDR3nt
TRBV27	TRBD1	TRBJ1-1	CASKGQGAMNTEAFF	TGTGCCAGCAAAGGGCAGGGGGCCATGAACACTGAAGCTTTCTTT
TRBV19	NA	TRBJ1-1	CATQSRVGMNTEAFF	TGTGCCACTCAGTCCAGGGTTGGAATGAACACTGAAGCTTTCTTT
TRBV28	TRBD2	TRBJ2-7	CASSSLGLAGGGIGSYEQYF	TGTGCCAGCAGTTCGCTCGGACTAGCGGGAGGGGGGATCGGTTCCTACGAGCAGTACTTC
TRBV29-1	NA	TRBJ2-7	CSVAGGGEYGQYF	TGCAGCGTTGCGGGGGGCGGAGAGTACGGGCAGTACTTC
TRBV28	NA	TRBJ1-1	CASSFARTGVTEAFF	TGTGCCAGCAGTTTCGCACGTACGGGGGTCACTGAAGCTTTCTTT
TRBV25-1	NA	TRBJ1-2	CASSESVFNYGYTF	TGTGCCAGCAGTGAATCGGTATTCAACTATGGCTACACCTTC
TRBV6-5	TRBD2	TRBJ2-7	CASSYRAGEVYEQYF	TGTGCCAGCAGCTACCGGGCGGGAGAGGTCTACGAGCAGTACTTC
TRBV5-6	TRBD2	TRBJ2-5	CASSTSGSWETQYF	TGTGCCAGCAGCACTAGCGGGAGTTGGGAGACCCAGTACTTC
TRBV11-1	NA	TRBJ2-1	CASPHWEGEHLF	TGTGCCAGCCCTCATTGGGAGGGGGAGCACCTCTTC
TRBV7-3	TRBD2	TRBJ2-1	CASSYELAGGYNEQFF	TGTGCCAGCAGCTACGAACTAGCGGGAGGATACAATGAGCAGTTCTTC
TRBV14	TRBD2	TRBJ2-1	CASSPVAGGRNEQFF	TGTGCCAGCAGCCCCGTAGCGGGAGGGCGGAATGAGCAGTTCTTC
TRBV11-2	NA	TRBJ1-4	CASSSVGGTNEKLFF	TGTGCCAGCAGCTCAGTAGGGGGAACCAATGAAAAACTGTTTTTT